The 22 T cell receptor beta chains below come from one sample, sequenced in a study of T cell repertoires in aging, cancer and after chemotherapy. The template was genomic DNA from peripheral blood, not RNA. Rearranged V-D-J TRB sequences were amplified with a mixed TRB-A/B primer pool. MiXCR was run by TCRdb on the multiplex PCR reads, yielding one entry per CDR3 protein. The table has roughly 8,600 distinct CDR3 sequences, roughly 25% seen once; the top ten hold less than 3.5%. Sequenced: blood. The receptors shown here come from a human donor with a blood cancer.

This clonotype is judged medium-sized. V and J are TRBV6-2 or TRBV6-3 and TRBJ2-7, with no clear D. Trimming cost V 6 bases and J 3 bases, with 18 bases left between them. Germline V CDR1 and CDR2: MNHEY, SVGEGT. The CDR3 sequence is 15 residues long. The CDR3 region has the DNA TGTGCCAGCAGCGCCCGAAAATACTTACTCTACGAGCAGTACTTC. Translation gives CASSARKYLLYEQYF.

This clonotype appeared a few times. The V call is TRBV7-6, the J call TRBJ2-1, with 11 positions matching TRBD2. CDR1 and CDR2 (germline): SGHVS, FNYEAQ. This CDR3 comprises 17 residues. J gave up 3 bases and V 0 bases, and 4 bases lay outside the gene matches. CDR3 loop: CASSLAPGTSGYNEQFF. Written as DNA, the CDR3 is TGTGCCAGCAGCTTAGCGCCCGGGACTAGCGGCTACAATGAGCAGTTCTTC.

This clonotype qualifies as medium-sized. This chain connects TRBV6-6 to TRBJ2-7; D call uncertain. CDR1 and CDR2 from the germline V gene are MNHNY and SVGAGI (reference sequence). The V and J ends lost 8 bases and 4 bases respectively, with 12 bases between them. The length of the CDR3 is 12 residues. CDR3 bases: TGTGCCAGCGGCGTAAACAAGTACGAGCAGTACTTC. Its protein is CASGVNKYEQYF.

In this sample, this clonotype turned up many times. This sequence joins TRBV12-3 or TRBV12-4 and TRBJ1-2, with a possible D match to TRBD1 (5 bases). The CDR3 has 15 residues. The V end lost 6 bases, the J end lost 1 base, and 15 bases lay between the germline ends. The chain's CDR3 is CASSLGQGINYGYTF. DNA of the CDR3: TGTGCCAGCAGCCTTGGGCAGGGTATTAACTATGGCTACACCTTC.

The V call is TRBV28, the J call TRBJ1-5; D gene unclear. V was clipped by 4 bases and J by 0 bases, with 7 bases between them. The germline gives CDR1 MDHEN, CDR2 SYDVKM. This CDR3 comprises 14 residues. The DNA of the CDR3 is TGTGCCAGCAGTTGGGCAGATAGCAATCAGCCCCAGCATTTT. Translated, it gives CASSWADSNQPQHF.

By share of the sample, this clonotype is medium-sized. The chain joins TRBV30 to TRBJ2-7; 9 nucleotides align to TRBD2. The V gene end was trimmed by 5 bases and the J gene end by 2 bases; junction bases not matched to a gene: 4. CDR1 and CDR2 from the germline V gene are GTSNPN and SVGIG (reference sequence). The CDR3 loop spans 13 amino acids. The CDR3 coding sequence is TGTGCCTGGGGGGTAGCGGGAGCCTACGAGCAGTACTTC. Translating it yields CAWGVAGAYEQYF.

This sequence joins TRBV5-1 and TRBJ2-5; tentatively, D is TRBD2 (6 bases). V lost 2 bases to trimming and J lost 5 bases, with 7 bases between them. The CDR3 has 12 amino acids. Germline lookup yields CDR1 SGHRS and CDR2 YFSETQ. CDR3 DNA: TGCGCCAGCAGCTTTGGGGGGGAGACCCAGTACTTC. It yields the protein CASSFGGETQYF.

This clonotype is categorized as medium-sized. This chain joins TRBV6-4 and TRBJ2-3, with D perhaps TRBD1 (5 bases). The CDR3 loop spans 13 amino acids. Trimming took off 3 bases at V and 3 bases at J, with 7 bases between the two ends. Germline V lookup: CDR1 MRHNA, CDR2 SNTAGT. CDR3 nucleotides: TGTGCCAGCAGTGAGAAGGGGACAGATACGCAGTATTTT. Translation: CASSEKGTDTQYF.

The gene calls are TRBV5-1 and TRBJ2-5; 15 nucleotides agree with TRBD2. Trimming at V came to 4 bases and at J to 5 bases, leaving 6 bases not matched to a gene. Germline V gene sequence: CDR1 SGHRS, CDR2 YFSETQ. The CDR3 runs to 16 residues. The CDR3 nucleotides read TGCGCCAGCAGCCCGGGACTAGCGGGAGGAAAGGAGACCCAGTACTTC. Encoded protein: CASSPGLAGGKETQYF.

The chain uses TRBV6-6 and TRBJ2-2; 7 bases match TRBD1. The CDR3 has 15 residues. Germline CDR1 MNHNY, CDR2 SVGAGI (reference sequence). Trimming took 6 bases from V and 3 from J; bases not matched to a gene: 7. CDR3 DNA sequence: TGTGCCAGCAGACCCGACAGGGCCCACACCGGGGAGCTGTTTTTT. This encodes CASRPDRAHTGELFF.

By share, this clonotype ranks as medium-sized. This chain's CDR3 is CASSYGTGLGQPQHF. The CDR3 DNA follows: TGTGCCAGCAGTTACGGGACAGGGTTGGGTCAGCCCCAGCATTTT. This rearrangement joins TRBV6-5 to TRBJ1-5; 9 bases fit TRBD1. This CDR3 is built from 15 residues. The junction had 5 bases not matched to a gene; V was cut back by 2 bases and J by 6 bases. Per germline, CDR1 MNHEY and CDR2 SVGAGI.

Relative to its sample, this clonotype is medium-sized. J is TRBJ2-1 and V is TRBV24-1; the D is unclear. V lost 11 bases, J lost 9 bases, and 7 bases lay in between. This CDR3 has 9 residues. Germline CDR1 KGHDR, CDR2 SFDVKD. The CDR3 DNA is TGTGCCAGTGCTAGTGAGCAGTTCTTC. Its translation is CASASEQFF.

This clonotype came up many times. V and J are TRBV27 and TRBJ1-1, with a tentative D call TRBD1 (6 bases). Looked up from germline, CDR1 is MNHEY and CDR2 is SMNVEV (reference sequence). The length of the CDR3 is 13 residues. V gave up 5 bases and J gave up 4 bases, with 11 bases separating them. CDR3 DNA sequence: TGTGCCAGCAGTCAGGGGTTGCGCACTGAAGCTTTCTTT. This translates into CASSQGLRTEAFF.

This clonotype is classed as medium-sized. The chain recombines TRBV30 with TRBJ1-1; D unresolved. V gave up 2 bases and J gave up 4 bases, with 5 bases separating them. Germline V gene data show CDR1 as GTSNPN and CDR2 as SVGIG (reference sequence). The CDR3 totals 11 residues. CDR3 sequence (DNA): TGTGCCTGGAGTAGGGCCACTGAAGCTTTCTTT. Its protein is CAWSRATEAFF.

There are a few counts of this clonotype. The chain has TRBV6-1 and TRBJ1-1; D gene unclear. The length of the CDR3 is 13 residues. V lost 10 bases, J lost 2 bases, and 14 bases lay in between. Germline V gene data show CDR1 as MNHNS and CDR2 as SASEGT. The CDR3 spells CATSERENTEAFF. In DNA, the CDR3 is TGTGCCACCTCTGAGCGGGAAAACACTGAAGCTTTCTTT.

Note on this clonotype: One end of the junction varies from germline; a read error may be responsible. The chain combines TRBV4-3 with TRBJ2-7; 7 bases are shared with TRBD2. The V gene's germline CDR1 is LGHNA and CDR2 YSLEER. The CDR3 sequence is 15 residues long. The CDR3 DNA is TGTGCCAGCAGCCCAGCCGGGGGGAGATCCTACGAGCAGTACTTC. This codes for CASSPAGGRSYEQYF.

This clonotype was detected only a few times. The chain carries TRBV6-5 and TRBJ1-1; 11 nucleotides align to TRBD1. The CDR3 consists of 15 residues. Unmatched junction bases numbered 3, after V lost 2 bases and J lost 4 bases. Germline-derived CDR1 and CDR2 are MNHEY and SVGAGI. The CDR3 region is CASSYLGQGVTEAFF. As DNA, the CDR3 is TGTGCCAGCAGTTACCTGGGACAGGGGGTCACTGAAGCTTTCTTT.

Only a few counts were recorded for this clonotype. The CDR3 sequence is CASSQEIRARDGYTF. The CDR3 DNA is TGTGCCAGCAGCCAAGAGATCAGGGCCCGGGATGGCTACACCTTC. The chain uses TRBV4-2 and TRBJ1-2; TRBD1 might be the D (5 bases). The CDR3 spans 15 residues. Germline V gives CDR1 LGHNA, CDR2 YNFKEQ. V lost 0 bases and J lost 6, with 14 bases in between.

By frequency in the sample, this clonotype is medium-sized. The genes are TRBV5-6 and TRBJ2-4; no reliable D call. The CDR3 has 12 amino acids. Trimming left V 4 bases short and J 4 bases short, with 6 bases between. The germline CDR1 and CDR2 sequences are SGHDT and YYEEEE. The CDR3 spells CASSLHKNIQYF. CDR3 nucleotide sequence: TGTGCCAGCAGCCTACATAAAAACATTCAGTACTTC. Variable domain in full (rest from reference TRBV5-6 and TRBJ2-4): DAGVTQSPTHLIKTRGQQVTLRCSPKSGHDTVSWYQQALGQGPQFIFQYYEEEERQRGNFPDRFSGHQFPNYSSELNVNALLLGDSALYLCASSLHKNIQYFGAGTRLSVL.

By share of the sample, this clonotype is medium-sized. V gene TRBV12-3 or TRBV12-4 combines with J gene TRBJ2-2; 11 nucleotides agree with TRBD2. The ends lost 3 bases at V and 6 bases at J; junction bases unmatched: 6. The CDR3 has 16 residues. Here the CDR3 reads CASSFGLAGGAGELFF. As DNA, the CDR3 is TGTGCCAGCAGTTTTGGGCTAGCGGGAGGCGCCGGGGAGCTGTTTTTT.

This clonotype has more than one count but fewer than ten. The J gene is TRBJ2-7, the V gene TRBV7-2; 8 positions agree with TRBD2. The germline gives CDR1 SGHTA, CDR2 FQGNSA. This CDR3 has 13 residues. The ends lost 6 bases at V and 3 bases at J; junction bases unmatched: 4. The CDR3 DNA reads as TGTGCCAGCAGTGCGGGACTAGGCTACGAGCAGTACTTC. The encoded protein is CASSAGLGYEQYF.

This clonotype ranks as medium-sized. The rearrangement uses TRBV18 and TRBJ2-5; D perhaps matches TRBD2 (5 bases). The germline CDR1 and CDR2 sequences are KGHSH and LQKENI. V was pared by 6 bases and J by 0 bases, with 11 bases between. This CDR3 contains 14 residues. The CDR3 bases are TGTGCCAGCTCTCCTCCCGGGAACCAAGAGACCCAGTACTTC. This sequence encodes CASSPPGNQETQYF. Using reference TRBV18 and TRBJ2-5 for the parts outside the CDR3, the full variable domain is NAGVMQNPRHLVRRRGQEARLRCSPMKGHSHVYWYRQLPEEGLKFMVYLQKENIIDESGMPKERFSAEFPKEGPSILRIQQVVRGDSAAYFCASSPPGNQETQYFGPGTRLLVL.